Listed below are T cell receptor beta chains from one sample, sequenced in a study of response to subunit inactivated influenza vaccine. TCRdb processed the RT-PCR reads anew with MiXCR; each CDR3 protein has one entry. The repertoire holds a few hundred thousand distinct CDR3 sequences, with 12% to 15% as singletons. Source: PBMCs from blood, taken 12 days after vaccination. These receptors were taken from a man aged 50 or older who received an inactivated influenza vaccine. Both conserved end residues are part of each CDR3. A D gene is named only where the DNA matches it firmly. Clone size is stated in some rows and not others, as once, few, many or a class when expanded.

D	V	size	J	DNA	CDR3
-	TRBV30	-	TRBJ2-1	TGTGCCTGGAGAAGAGGGCTAGACAATGAGCAGTTCTTC	CAWRRGLDNEQFF
TRBD2	TRBV10-3	few	TRBJ2-3	TGTGCCATCAGTGACCTGGGACTAGCGGGAAAGGATTTT	CAISDLGLAGKDF
-	TRBV4-1	many	TRBJ1-2	TGCGCCAGCAGCCAAGGGGCAGGGGCTGGCTACACCTTC	CASSQGAGAGYTF
-	TRBV5-1	many	TRBJ2-1	TGCGCCAGCAGCTTGTCCCACAGCTCCTACAATGAGCAGTTCTTC	CASSLSHSSYNEQFF
-	TRBV25-1	-	TRBJ1-4	TGTGCCAGCAGTGGCAACCCCGCAACTAATGAAAAACTGTTTTTT	CASSGNPATNEKLFF
-	TRBV3-1	-	TRBJ1-1	TGTGCCAGCAGCCCGCCCGGGGCCATGAACACTGAAGCTTTCTTT	CASSPPGAMNTEAFF
TRBD2	TRBV18	few	TRBJ2-7	TGTGCCAGCTCACCGGGCCTAGCGGACGCCTACGAGCAGTACTTC	CASSPGLADAYEQYF
TRBD1	TRBV6-1	-	TRBJ2-2	TGTGCCAGCACCTGGACAGGGGAAACCGGGGAGCTGTTTTTT	CASTWTGETGELFF
TRBD1	TRBV20-1	-	TRBJ2-3	TGCAGTGCTAGAGTTGACAGGGGTACAGATACGCAGTATTTT	CSARVDRGTDTQYF
TRBD1	TRBV2	many	TRBJ1-2	TGTGCCAGCAGTGTACAGGGGGCGAAGTATGGCTACACCTTC	CASSVQGAKYGYTF
TRBD1	TRBV7-2	few	TRBJ1-2	TGTGCCAGCAGCTTAAACCCGGGACAGGGTGGAGGCTACACCTTC	CASSLNPGQGGGYTF
TRBD1	TRBV5-1	-	TRBJ1-4	TGCGCCAGCAGCTACCAGGGGGCGGAAAATGAAAAACTGTTTTTT	CASSYQGAENEKLFF
-	TRBV7-9	few	TRBJ2-5	TGTGCCAGCAGCAACAGCCACCAAGAGACCCAGTACTTC	CASSNSHQETQYF
-	TRBV7-8	-	TRBJ2-2	TGTGCCAGCAGCCCCGGGGGTACCATTGGCACCGGGGAGCTGTTTTTT	CASSPGGTIGTGELFF
TRBD1	TRBV11-2	many	TRBJ1-6	TGTGCCAGCAGCTTAGATGTGGCAGGGGGTTCACCCCTCCACTTT	CASSLDVAGGSPLHF
-	TRBV5-5	-	TRBJ2-2	TGTGCCAGCACCCGACCGGGGGCCACCGGGGAGCTGTTTTTT	CASTRPGATGELFF
-	TRBV24-1	few	TRBJ1-5	TGTGCCACCAGGGGAGGGGGCAATCAGCCCCAGCATTTT	CATRGGGNQPQHF
-	TRBV11-1	-	TRBJ2-1	TGTGCCAGCAGCTCCCGGGACTGGGCCCCCCGCTCCTACAATGAGCAGTTCTTC	CASSSRDWAPRSYNEQFF
-	TRBV28	-	TRBJ2-1	TGTGCCAGCAGCCCCACCCTTGGGAACAATGAGCAGTTCTTC	CASSPTLGNNEQFF
-	TRBV7-2	few	TRBJ2-2	TGTGCCAGCAGCTTAGATCTACAGACCGGGGAGCTGTTTTTT	CASSLDLQTGELFF
-	TRBV3-1	many	TRBJ2-7	TGTGCCAGCAGCCAAGATCGCCACGAGCAGTACTTC	CASSQDRHEQYF
TRBD1	TRBV7-2	-	TRBJ2-2	TGTGCCAGCAGCAATACAGGGGACACCGGGGAGCTGTTTTTT	CASSNTGDTGELFF
-	TRBV3-1	few	TRBJ1-5	TGTGCCAGCAGCTCCACGGGAATGGGCAATCAGCCCCAGCATTTT	CASSSTGMGNQPQHF
-	TRBV5-1	many	TRBJ1-1	TGCGCCAGCAGCTTGGGAAGTACCACTAGTGAAGCTTTCTTT	CASSLGSTTSEAFF
-	TRBV4-2	-	TRBJ2-3	TGCGCCAGCAGCCAAGACTGGCTGACTAGCACAGATACGCAGTATTTT	CASSQDWLTSTDTQYF
TRBD1	TRBV10-3	-	TRBJ2-6	TGTGCCATCAGTGGAGGGACAGGGGAGGGGGCCAACGTCCTGACTTTC	CAISGGTGEGANVLTF
-	TRBV30	many	TRBJ2-3	TGTGCCTGGAGGAGACCCCCCACAGATACGCAGTATTTT	CAWRRPPTDTQYF
-	TRBV5-1	-	TRBJ2-5	TGCGCCAGCAGCCGGTGGCAGAAAATGCAAGAGACCCAGTACTTC	CASSRWQKMQETQYF
TRBD2	TRBV7-9	-	TRBJ2-1	TGTGCCAGCAGCTTCTGGACTAGCCCGACGGGTGAGCAGTTCTTC	CASSFWTSPTGEQFF
-	TRBV5-1	-	TRBJ1-4	TGCGCCAGCAGCTTGGAGCCCGGGACCAGGAATGAAAAACTGTTTTTT	CASSLEPGTRNEKLFF
TRBD2	TRBV28	few	TRBJ2-1	TGTGCCAGCAGAGCTAGCGGGGGGGGCCATGAGCAGTTCTTC	CASRASGGGHEQFF
-	TRBV9	few	TRBJ1-1	TGTGCCAGCAGCGTAGGTTTAGGAATGGACACTGAAGCTTTCTTT	CASSVGLGMDTEAFF
-	TRBV10-2	few	TRBJ2-3	TGCGCCAGCAAGAGGGGGGTAATACCAGCAGATACGCAGTATTTT	CASKRGVIPADTQYF
TRBD1	TRBV28	-	TRBJ1-1	TGTGCCAGCAGTTTACGAGGGGGCAAAACTGAAGCTTTCTTT	CASSLRGGKTEAFF
-	TRBV18	-	TRBJ2-5	TGTGCCAGCTCACGTAACCAGGGGGAGACCCAGTACTTC	CASSRNQGETQYF